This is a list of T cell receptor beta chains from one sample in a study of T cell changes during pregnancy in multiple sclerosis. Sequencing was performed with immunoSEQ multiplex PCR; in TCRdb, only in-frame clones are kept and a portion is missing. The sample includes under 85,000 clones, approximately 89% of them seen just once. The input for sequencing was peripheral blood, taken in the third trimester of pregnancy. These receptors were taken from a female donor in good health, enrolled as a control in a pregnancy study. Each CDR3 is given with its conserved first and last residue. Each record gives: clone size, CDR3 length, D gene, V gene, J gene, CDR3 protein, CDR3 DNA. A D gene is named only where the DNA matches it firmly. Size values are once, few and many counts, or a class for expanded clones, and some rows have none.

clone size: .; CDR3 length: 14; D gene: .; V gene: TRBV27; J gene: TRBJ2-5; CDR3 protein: CASSFSGWGETQYF; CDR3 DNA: TGTGCCAGCAGTTTTTCGGGGTGGGGAGAGACCCAGTACTTC
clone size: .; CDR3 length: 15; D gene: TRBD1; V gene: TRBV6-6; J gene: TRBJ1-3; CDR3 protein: CASRTDRSSGNTIYF; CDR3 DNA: TGTGCCAGCAGAACGGACAGGAGCTCTGGAAACACCATATATTTT
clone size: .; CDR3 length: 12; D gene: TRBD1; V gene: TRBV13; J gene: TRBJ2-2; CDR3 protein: CASSRDRGELFF; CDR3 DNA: TGTGCCAGCAGCCGGGACAGGGGGGAGCTGTTTTTT
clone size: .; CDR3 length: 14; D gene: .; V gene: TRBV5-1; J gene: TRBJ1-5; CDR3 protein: CASSLGQGHQPQHF; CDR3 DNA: TGCGCCAGCAGCTTGGGGCAGGGACACCAGCCCCAGCATTTT
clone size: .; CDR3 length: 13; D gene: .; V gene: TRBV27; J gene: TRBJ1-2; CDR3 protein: CASSFHGGIAITF; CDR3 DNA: TGTGCCAGCAGTTTTCACGGGGGTATTGCTATCACCTTC
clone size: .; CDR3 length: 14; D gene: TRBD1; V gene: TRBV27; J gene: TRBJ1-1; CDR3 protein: CASSLSTGASEAFF; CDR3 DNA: TGTGCCAGCAGTTTATCGACAGGGGCCTCTGAAGCTTTCTTT
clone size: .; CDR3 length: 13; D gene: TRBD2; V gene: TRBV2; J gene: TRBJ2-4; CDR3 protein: CASNPSGSGIQYF; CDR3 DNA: TGTGCCAGCAACCCTAGCGGGAGTGGCATTCAGTACTTC
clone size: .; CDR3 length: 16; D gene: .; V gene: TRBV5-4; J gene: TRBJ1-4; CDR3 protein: CASSLTPGPADEKLFF; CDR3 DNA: TGTGCCAGCAGCTTGACCCCGGGTCCGGCGGATGAAAAACTGTTTTTT
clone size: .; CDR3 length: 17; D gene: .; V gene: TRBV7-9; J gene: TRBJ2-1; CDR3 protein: CASSPSRTGVSYNEQFF; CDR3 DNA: TGTGCCAGCAGCCCCTCTAGGACGGGGGTCTCCTACAATGAGCAGTTCTTC
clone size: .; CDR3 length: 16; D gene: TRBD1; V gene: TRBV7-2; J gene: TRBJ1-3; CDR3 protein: CASSLEGWTGENTIYF; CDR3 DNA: TGTGCCAGCAGCTTAGAAGGTTGGACAGGGGAAAACACCATATATTTT
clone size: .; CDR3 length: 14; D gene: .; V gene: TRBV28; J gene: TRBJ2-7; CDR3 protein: CASRSPGPPYEQYF; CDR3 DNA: TGTGCCAGCAGGTCGCCAGGGCCTCCCTACGAGCAGTACTTC
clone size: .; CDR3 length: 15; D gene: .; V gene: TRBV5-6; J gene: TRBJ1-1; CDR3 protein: CASTSGGEGHTEAFF; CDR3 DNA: TGTGCCAGCACCTCCGGAGGGGAGGGTCACACTGAAGCTTTCTTT
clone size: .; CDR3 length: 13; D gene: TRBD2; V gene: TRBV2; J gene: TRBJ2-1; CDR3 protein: CASEAGERTEQFF; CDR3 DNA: TGTGCCAGTGAGGCGGGGGAGAGAACCGAGCAGTTCTTC
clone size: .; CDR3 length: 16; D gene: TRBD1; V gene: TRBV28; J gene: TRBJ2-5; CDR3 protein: CASSLSRDRGLETQYF; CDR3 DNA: TGTGCCAGCAGTTTAAGTCGGGACAGGGGGTTGGAGACCCAGTACTTC
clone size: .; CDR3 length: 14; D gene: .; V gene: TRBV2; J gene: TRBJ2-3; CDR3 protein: CASRDTWSTDTQYF; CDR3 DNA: TGTGCCAGCAGGGACACCTGGAGCACAGATACGCAGTATTTT
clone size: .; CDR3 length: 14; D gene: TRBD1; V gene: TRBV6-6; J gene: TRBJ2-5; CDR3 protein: CASSLGQGVETQYF; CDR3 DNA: TGTGCCAGCAGTTTAGGGCAGGGGGTCGAGACCCAGTACTTC
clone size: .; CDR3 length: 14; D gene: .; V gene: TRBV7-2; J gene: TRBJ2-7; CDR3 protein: CASSANRVTYEQYF; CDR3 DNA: TGTGCCAGCAGCGCAAACAGGGTTACCTACGAGCAGTACTTC
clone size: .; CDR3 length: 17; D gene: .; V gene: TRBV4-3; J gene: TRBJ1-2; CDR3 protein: CASSQDNAGYFSYGYTF; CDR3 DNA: TGCGCCAGCAGCCAAGATAACGCAGGGTATTTTAGCTATGGCTACACCTTC
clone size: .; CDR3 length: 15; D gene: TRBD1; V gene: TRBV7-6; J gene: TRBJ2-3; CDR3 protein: CASSRRDRPTDTQYF; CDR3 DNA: TGTGCCAGCAGCCGCCGGGACAGACCAACAGATACGCAGTATTTT
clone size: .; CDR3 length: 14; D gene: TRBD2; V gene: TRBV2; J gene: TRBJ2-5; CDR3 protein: CASNLLAGQETQYF; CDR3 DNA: TGTGCCAGCAACCTACTAGCGGGGCAAGAGACCCAGTACTTC
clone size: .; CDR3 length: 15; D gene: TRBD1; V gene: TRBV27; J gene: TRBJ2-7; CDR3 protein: CASSLSQGANYEQYF; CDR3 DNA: TGTGCCAGCAGTTTATCACAGGGGGCCAACTACGAGCAGTACTTC
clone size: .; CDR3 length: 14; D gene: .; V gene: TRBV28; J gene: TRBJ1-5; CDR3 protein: CASTKREGSESQHF; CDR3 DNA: TGTGCCAGCACAAAGCGGGAGGGGAGTGAATCCCAGCATTTT
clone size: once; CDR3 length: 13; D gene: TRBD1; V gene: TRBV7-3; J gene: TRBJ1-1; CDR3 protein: CASSLRQGGRAFF; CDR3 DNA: TGTGCCAGCAGCCTCCGACAGGGCGGCAGAGCTTTCTTT
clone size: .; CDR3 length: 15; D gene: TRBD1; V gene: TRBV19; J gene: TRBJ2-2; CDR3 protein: CASSNDRVNTGELFF; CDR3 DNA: TGTGCCAGTAGTAATGACAGGGTGAACACCGGGGAGCTGTTTTTT
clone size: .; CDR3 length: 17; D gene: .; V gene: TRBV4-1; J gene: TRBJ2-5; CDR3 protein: CASSRQNRDGEGETQYF; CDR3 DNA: TGCGCCAGCAGCCGCCAGAACAGGGATGGAGAAGGCGAGACCCAGTACTTC
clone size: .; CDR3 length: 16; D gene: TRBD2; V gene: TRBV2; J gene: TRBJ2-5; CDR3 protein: CASSEGLAGYRQTQYF; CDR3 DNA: TGTGCCAGCAGTGAGGGACTAGCGGGGTACCGCCAGACCCAGTACTTC
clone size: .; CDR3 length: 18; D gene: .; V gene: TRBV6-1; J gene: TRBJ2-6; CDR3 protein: CASSEYRRLSSGANVLTF; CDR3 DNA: TGTGCCAGCAGTGAATACAGGCGTTTAAGCTCTGGGGCCAACGTCCTGACTTTC
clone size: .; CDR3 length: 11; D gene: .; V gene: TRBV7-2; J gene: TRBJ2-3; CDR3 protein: CASSPRDTQYF; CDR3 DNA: TGTGCCAGCAGTCCTCGAGATACGCAGTATTTT
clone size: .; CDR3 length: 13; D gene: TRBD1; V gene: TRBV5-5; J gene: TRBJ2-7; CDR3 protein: CASSPTGNHEQYF; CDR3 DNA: TGTGCCAGCAGCCCGACAGGGAACCACGAGCAGTACTTC
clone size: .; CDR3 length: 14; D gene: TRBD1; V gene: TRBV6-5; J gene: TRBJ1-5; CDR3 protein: CASSYRTGDQPQHF; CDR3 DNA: TGTGCCAGCAGTTACAGAACAGGGGATCAGCCCCAGCATTTT
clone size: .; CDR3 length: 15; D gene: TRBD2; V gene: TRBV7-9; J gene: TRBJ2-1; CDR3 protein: CASSQQRGGYNEQFF; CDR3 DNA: TGTGCCAGCAGCCAACAGCGGGGGGGGTACAATGAGCAGTTCTTC
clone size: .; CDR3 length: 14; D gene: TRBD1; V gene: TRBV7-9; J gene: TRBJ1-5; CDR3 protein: CASTTGDSNQPQHF; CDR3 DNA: TGTGCCAGCACCACAGGGGATAGCAATCAGCCCCAGCATTTT
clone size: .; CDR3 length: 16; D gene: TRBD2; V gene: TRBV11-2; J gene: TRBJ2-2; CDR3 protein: CASRGWGGAMTGELFF; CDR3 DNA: TGTGCCAGCCGTGGATGGGGGGGTGCGATGACCGGGGAGCTGTTTTTT
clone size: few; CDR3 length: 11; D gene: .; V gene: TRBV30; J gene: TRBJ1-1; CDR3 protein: CAWNPGPEAFF; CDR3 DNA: TGTGCCTGGAACCCAGGCCCTGAAGCTTTCTTT
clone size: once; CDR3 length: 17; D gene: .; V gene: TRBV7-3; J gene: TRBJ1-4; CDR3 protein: CASSLKGTGVPNEKLFF; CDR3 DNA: TGTGCCAGCAGCCTAAAAGGTACCGGGGTGCCTAATGAAAAACTGTTTTTT
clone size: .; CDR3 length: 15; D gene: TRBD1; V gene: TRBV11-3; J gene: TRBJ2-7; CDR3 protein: CASSKGAATSYEQYF; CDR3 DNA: TGTGCCAGCAGCAAGGGGGCCGCCACTTCCTACGAGCAGTACTTC
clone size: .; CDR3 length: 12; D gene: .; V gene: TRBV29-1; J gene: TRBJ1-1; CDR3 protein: CSVEGLGTEAFF; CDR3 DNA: TGCAGCGTTGAAGGTCTCGGTACTGAAGCTTTCTTT
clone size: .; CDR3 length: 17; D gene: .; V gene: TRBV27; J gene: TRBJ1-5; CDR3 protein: CASSPNRGGPGNQPQHF; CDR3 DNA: TGTGCCAGCAGTCCCAACCGGGGGGGACCGGGCAATCAGCCCCAGCATTTT
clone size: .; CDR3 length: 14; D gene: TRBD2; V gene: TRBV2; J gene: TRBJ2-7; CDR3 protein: CATTRGGGVTEQYF; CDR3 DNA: TGTGCCACCACCCGCGGGGGTGGGGTTACCGAGCAGTACTTC
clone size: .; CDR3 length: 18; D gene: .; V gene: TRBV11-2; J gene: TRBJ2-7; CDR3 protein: CASSLVRQSGSVLYEQYF; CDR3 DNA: TGTGCCAGCAGCTTAGTACGCCAGTCAGGTTCCGTTCTCTACGAGCAGTACTTC
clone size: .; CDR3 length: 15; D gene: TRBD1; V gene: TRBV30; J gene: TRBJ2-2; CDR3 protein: CAWSVGQGNTGELFF; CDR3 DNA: TGTGCCTGGAGTGTGGGACAGGGAAACACCGGGGAGCTGTTTTTT
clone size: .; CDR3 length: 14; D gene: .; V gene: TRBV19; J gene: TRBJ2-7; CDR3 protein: CASSRGQQTYEQYF; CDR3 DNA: TGTGCCAGTAGTCGCGGACAGCAAACCTACGAGCAGTACTTC
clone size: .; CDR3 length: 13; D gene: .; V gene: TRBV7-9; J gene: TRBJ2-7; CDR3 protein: CASSTTTVPEQYF; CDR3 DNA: TGTGCCAGCAGCACCACGACAGTCCCCGAGCAGTACTTC
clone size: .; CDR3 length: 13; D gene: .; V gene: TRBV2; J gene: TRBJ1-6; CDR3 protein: CATQGQGYSPLHF; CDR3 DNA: TGTGCCACTCAGGGTCAGGGGTATTCACCCCTCCACTTT
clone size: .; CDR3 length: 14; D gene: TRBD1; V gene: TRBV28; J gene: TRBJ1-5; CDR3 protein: CASGRQGSNQPQHF; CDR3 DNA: TGTGCCAGCGGACGACAGGGTAGCAATCAGCCCCAGCATTTT
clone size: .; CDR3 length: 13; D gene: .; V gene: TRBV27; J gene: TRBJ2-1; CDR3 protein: CASSLRGSNEQFF; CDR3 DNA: TGTGCCAGCAGTTTAAGGGGAAGCAATGAGCAGTTCTTC
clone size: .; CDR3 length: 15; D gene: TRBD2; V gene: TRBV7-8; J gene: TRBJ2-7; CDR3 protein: CASSSSGGPSYEQYF; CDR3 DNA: TGTGCCAGCAGCTCCAGCGGGGGACCATCCTACGAGCAGTACTTC
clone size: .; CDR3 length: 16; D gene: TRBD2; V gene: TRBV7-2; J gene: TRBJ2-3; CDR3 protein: CASSQLAASSTDTQYF; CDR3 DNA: TGTGCCAGCAGCCAACTAGCGGCCTCTAGCACAGATACGCAGTATTTT
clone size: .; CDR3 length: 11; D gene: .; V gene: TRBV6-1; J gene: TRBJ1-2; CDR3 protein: CASSELYGYTF; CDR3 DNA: TGTGCCAGCAGTGAACTCTATGGCTACACCTTC
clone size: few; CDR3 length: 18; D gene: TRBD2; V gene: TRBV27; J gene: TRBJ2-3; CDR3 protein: CASRWGVTGGVLTDTQYF; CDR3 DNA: TGTGCCAGCCGATGGGGGGTAACCGGGGGGGTCCTCACAGATACGCAGTATTTT
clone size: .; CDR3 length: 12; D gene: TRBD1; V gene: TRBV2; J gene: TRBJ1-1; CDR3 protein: CAIHRGNTEAFF; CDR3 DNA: TGTGCCATACACAGGGGGAACACTGAAGCTTTCTTT